These 32 T cell receptor beta chains came from one sample sequenced in a study of blood T cell repertoires in COVID-19. Clones were sequenced by immunoSEQ multiplex PCR, and TCRdb holds only the in-frame ones, with some missing. Here the sample spans approximately 320,000 clones, about 87% being singletons. Source material: PBMCs or T cells enriched from blood (not recorded which). These receptors all come from a woman aged 18-29 years who had recovered from COVID-19.

This chain uses TRBV7-6 with TRBJ2-1; no reliable D call. Per the germline V gene, CDR1 is SGHVS and CDR2 is FNYEAQ. CDR3 length: 14 residues. The germline V and J ends were trimmed by 3 bases and 4 bases, with 10 bases remaining between them. The DNA of the CDR3 is TGTGCCAGCAGCTTCAGAGGTGTGTACAATGAGCAGTTCTTC. This gives the protein CASSFRGVYNEQFF.

J is TRBJ2-3 and V is TRBV9; 7 bases are shared with TRBD2. CDR1 and CDR2 (germline): SGDLS, YYNGEE. V was pared by 4 bases and J by 2 bases, with 10 bases of the junction left unmatched. The CDR3 length is 16 residues. CDR3 in DNA: TGTGCCAGCAGCCCCACGTGGGCGGGAGTCACAGATACGCAGTATTTT. Its protein product is CASSPTWAGVTDTQYF.

This clone was counted only a few times. The genes are TRBV15 and TRBJ2-1, with 9 bases that match TRBD2. CDR3 length equals 17 residues. Trimming at V came to 0 bases and at J to 7 bases, leaving 10 bases not matched to a gene. Germline V gene lookup returns CDR1 LNHNV and CDR2 YYDKDF (reference sequence). The CDR3 reads CATSREGREGEWNEQFF. The CDR3 region has the DNA TGTGCCACCAGCAGAGAAGGGCGGGAGGGCGAGTGGAATGAGCAGTTCTTC.

V and J are TRBV7-2 and TRBJ1-4; 7 positions match TRBD1. The CDR3 runs to 16 residues. V was pared by 0 bases and J by 5 bases, with 6 bases of the junction left unmatched. Looked up from germline, CDR1 is SGHTA and CDR2 is FQGNSA. CDR3 sequence (DNA): TGTGCCAGCAGCTTAGCAGGACAGGAGGCGAATGAAAAACTGTTTTTT. Translating gives CASSLAGQEANEKLFF.

This clone has just a few counts. J is TRBJ1-4 and V is TRBV5-1; D possibly corresponds to TRBD1 (6 bases). V shed 4 bases and J shed 2 bases, with 15 bases lying between them. The CDR3 runs to 16 residues. Germline CDR1 and CDR2: SGHRS and YFSETQ. This CDR3 is CASSLRLGATNEKLFF. The CDR3 DNA sequence: TGCGCCAGCAGCCTGCGTTTGGGGGCGACTAATGAAAAACTGTTTTTT.

The chain carries TRBV7-9 and TRBJ2-1; D may be TRBD1 (7 bases). Trimming pared 2 bases from V and 7 bases from J, leaving 12 bases between. Per the germline V gene, CDR1 is SEHNR and CDR2 is FQNEAQ (reference sequence). The CDR3 has 14 amino acids. The DNA of the CDR3 is TGTGCCAGCAGCTTATCGGCAGGGGGGAATGAGCAGTTCTTC. As protein: CASSLSAGGNEQFF. The full variable domain, completed using reference TRBV7-9 and TRBJ2-1, is DTGVSQNPRHKITKRGQNVTFRCDPISEHNRLYWYRQTLGQGPEFLTYFQNEAQLEKSRLLSDRFSAERPKGSFSTLEIQRTEQGDSAMYLCASSLSAGGNEQFFGPGTRLTVL.

The rearrangement uses TRBV5-6 and TRBJ2-6; no reliable D call. Germline CDR1 reads SGHDT; CDR2 reads YYEEEE. V lost 2 bases to trimming and J lost 0 bases, with 6 bases between them. The CDR3 runs 15 residues. Written as DNA, the CDR3 is TGTGCCAGCAGCTTCCTGTACTCTGGGGCCAACGTCCTGACTTTC. Amino acids: CASSFLYSGANVLTF.

This chain uses TRBV5-1 with TRBJ2-3, with 8 positions matching TRBD2. This CDR3 is 16 amino acids long. The germline V gene has CDR1 SGHRS and CDR2 YFSETQ. The V gene end was trimmed by 1 base and the J gene end by 6 bases; junction bases not matched to a gene: 10. The CDR3 reads CASSLTGLVDRDTQYF. In DNA form, the CDR3 reads TGCGCCAGCAGCTTGACGGGACTAGTGGACCGGGATACGCAGTATTTT.

The genes are TRBV4-1 and TRBJ1-3; D unresolved. CDR3 length equals 18 residues. Trimming took off 1 base at V and 0 bases at J, with 16 bases between the two ends. Germline-derived CDR1 and CDR2 are MGHRA and YSYEKL. The CDR3 nucleotides are TGCGCCAGCAGCCAAGCCCTAGCAGGACTACGCTCTGGAAACACCATATATTTT. Protein: CASSQALAGLRSGNTIYF.

The chain recombines TRBV7-2 with TRBJ2-3; D is unresolved. This CDR3 is built from 16 residues. Trimming left V 1 base short and J 3 bases short, with 14 bases between. Per germline, CDR1 SGHTA and CDR2 FQGNSA. The CDR3 nucleotides are TGTGCCAGCAGCTTAGTGATTACCCCGCGGACAGATACGCAGTATTTT. Its protein product is CASSLVITPRTDTQYF.

The chain combines TRBV7-8 with TRBJ2-3, with 7 bases fitting TRBD1. Germline trimming cut 3 bases from V and 4 bases from J; bases unmatched to any gene: 7. The V gene's germline CDR1 is SGHVS and CDR2 FQNEAQ. The CDR3 runs to 15 residues. CDR3 sequence reads: CASSFRQGSADTQYF. CDR3 bases: TGTGCCAGCAGCTTCAGACAGGGAAGCGCAGATACGCAGTATTTT.

The chain carries TRBV10-3 and TRBJ1-3, with 7 bases identical to TRBD1. The CDR3 runs to 13 residues. V lost 6 bases, J lost 4 bases, and 3 bases stayed unmatched. Germline assignment: CDR1 ENHRY and CDR2 SYGVKD. CDR3 sequence reads: CAISPDRGNTIYF. DNA for the CDR3: TGTGCCATCAGCCCGGACAGGGGAAACACCATATATTTT.

The chain combines TRBV19 with TRBJ2-7, with D tentatively TRBD1 (7 bases). Trimming took 4 bases from V and 0 from J, leaving 16 bases between them. Germline V lookup: CDR1 LNHDA, CDR2 SQIVND (reference sequence). The CDR3 runs 16 residues. As DNA, the CDR3 is TGTGCCAGTAGTACCCCGGGACAGACTAGCTCCTACGAGCAGTACTTC. Translating it yields CASSTPGQTSSYEQYF. The full variable domain, with the rest looked up from reference TRBV19 and TRBJ2-7, is DGGITQSPKYLFRKEGQNVTLSCEQNLNHDAMYWYRQDPGQGLRLIYYSQIVNDFQKGDIAEGYSVSREKKESFPLTVTSAQKNPTAFYLCASSTPGQTSSYEQYFGPGTRLTVT.

The rearrangement links TRBV11-3 to TRBJ2-1; 8 bases fit TRBD2. The CDR3 is made up of 15 amino acids. Trimming took 1 base from V and 3 from J; bases not matched to a gene: 2. Looked up from germline, CDR1 is SGHNT and CDR2 is YENEEA. CDR3 protein: CASSLAAGVYNEQFF. CDR3 sequence (DNA): TGTGCCAGCAGCTTAGCAGCGGGAGTCTACAATGAGCAGTTCTTC.

The chain employs TRBV4-2 and TRBJ1-1; D may be TRBD1 (6 bases). In germline, CDR1 is LGHNA, CDR2 YNFKEQ. V lost 2 bases to trimming and J lost 5 bases, with 15 bases between them. This CDR3 region has 15 residues. DNA of the CDR3: TGTGCCAGCAGCCAACCACAGGGTAGATGGACTGAAGCTTTCTTT. It translates to CASSQPQGRWTEAFF.

This clone showed up just once. The rearrangement uses TRBV5-4 and TRBJ1-2; tentatively, D is TRBD1 (6 bases). Germline V gene sequence: CDR1 SGHNT, CDR2 YYREEE (reference sequence). Trimming cost V 4 bases and J 6 bases, with 19 bases left between them. The CDR3 has 15 amino acids. CDR3 bases: TGTGCCAGCAGCCCCAGGGGTTTGGGGGTGGATGGCTACACCTTC. It is translated as CASSPRGLGVDGYTF.

This clone was seen more than once but under ten times. J is TRBJ1-1 and V is TRBV28; D unresolved. In germline, CDR1 is MDHEN, CDR2 SYDVKM. Deletions cut 3 bases from V and 0 bases from J, with 8 bases between. The CDR3 sequence is 14 residues long. CDR3 sequence reads: CASSLRYMNTEAFF. CDR3 coding DNA: TGTGCCAGCAGTTTGAGGTACATGAACACTGAAGCTTTCTTT.

This clone came up once. This chain connects TRBV5-4 to TRBJ2-5; 8 bases match TRBD2. The CDR3 runs to 19 residues. From germline, CDR1 is SGHNT and CDR2 YYREEE (reference sequence). The V gene end was trimmed by 4 bases and the J gene end by 4 bases; junction bases not matched to a gene: 21. CDR3 region: CASSPRRAGGRVASETQYF. CDR3 coding DNA: TGTGCCAGCAGCCCGCGACGGGCGGGGGGAAGGGTAGCCTCAGAGACCCAGTACTTC. Based on the CDR3 plus reference TRBV5-4 and TRBJ2-5, the full variable domain is ETGVTQSPTHLIKTRGQQVTLRCSSQSGHNTVSWYQQALGQGPQFIFQYYREEENGRGNFPPRFSGLQFPNYSSELNVNALELDDSALYLCASSPRRAGGRVASETQYFGPGTRLLVL.

The V and J genes are TRBV18 and TRBJ1-1; D is possibly TRBD1 (6 bases). The germline V gene encodes CDR1 KGHSH and CDR2 LQKENI. Trimming took off 0 bases at V and 4 bases at J, with 21 bases between the two ends. The CDR3 spans 18 residues. CDR3 nucleotides: TGTGCCAGCTCACCACCTTTGGGGGCGAGCCTCACTACCACTGAAGCTTTCTTT. It yields the protein CASSPPLGASLTTTEAFF.

This sequence joins TRBV6-2 or TRBV6-3 and TRBJ1-3; D possibly corresponds to TRBD1 (5 bases). The CDR3 sequence is 15 residues long. V was cut by 5 bases and J by 0 bases, with 11 bases left in between. Germline V gives CDR1 MNHEY, CDR2 SVGEGT. In DNA form, the CDR3 reads TGTGCCAGCAGTCCAACGACAGCCTCTGGAAACACCATATATTTT. Protein sequence: CASSPTTASGNTIYF.

The chain uses TRBV6-2 or TRBV6-3 and TRBJ1-2; maybe TRBD1 (6 bases). The germline V gene has CDR1 MNHEY and CDR2 SVGEGT. V lost 5 bases and J lost 3, with 13 bases in between. This CDR3 has 14 residues. The CDR3 sequence is CASSQQGAYYGYTF. As DNA, the CDR3 is TGTGCCAGCAGTCAACAGGGAGCCTACTATGGCTACACCTTC.

The CDR3 region has the DNA TGTGCCAGCAGCTTTAGCGGGGGGGCACAAGAGACCCAGTACTTC. Translation gives CASSFSGGAQETQYF. V gene TRBV7-9 combines with J gene TRBJ2-5; 11 bases align to TRBD2. With V trimmed by 3 bases and J by 2 bases, 2 bases remained unmatched. There are 15 residues in the CDR3. Germline-derived CDR1 and CDR2 are SEHNR and FQNEAQ (reference sequence).

A few counts support this clone. This chain uses TRBV5-4 with TRBJ1-4; tentatively, D is TRBD1 (6 bases). V dropped 1 base and J dropped 8 bases, with 21 bases sitting between them. The CDR3 runs 17 residues. Germline V gene data show CDR1 as SGHNT and CDR2 as YYREEE (reference sequence). CDR3 in DNA: TGTGCCAGCAGCTTGTGGGTCGGCGTAGGACAGCCCGAAAAACTGTTTTTT. As protein: CASSLWVGVGQPEKLFF.

The rearrangement joins TRBV6-2 or TRBV6-3 to TRBJ1-6; no clear D gene. CDR3 length: 13 amino acids. V was clipped by 3 bases and J by 8 bases, with 8 bases between them. In germline, CDR1 is MNHEY, CDR2 SVGEGT. CDR3 in amino acids: CASSYVLDSPLHF. The CDR3 DNA follows: TGTGCCAGCAGTTATGTCCTCGATTCACCCCTCCACTTT.

The chain is built from TRBV20-1 and TRBJ1-3; D is undetermined. CDR1 DFQATT and CDR2 SNEGSKA come from the germline V gene (reference sequence). The V end was cut by 3 bases, the J end by 0 bases, with 12 bases between. The CDR3 is 15 residues long. CDR3 residues: CSASFVSTSGNTIYF. Here the CDR3 DNA reads TGCAGTGCTAGTTTTGTATCTACCTCTGGAAACACCATATATTTT.

The chain employs TRBV15 and TRBJ1-2; the match to TRBD1 covers 11 bases. V gave up 3 bases and J gave up 5 bases; unmatched junction bases: 11. Germline V gene data show CDR1 as LNHNV and CDR2 as YYDKDF (reference sequence). The CDR3 is 17 amino acids. The CDR3 reads CATSRDFGQGATYGYTF. In DNA, the CDR3 is TGTGCCACCAGCAGGGACTTTGGACAGGGGGCGACGTATGGCTACACCTTC.

This chain links TRBV5-4 with TRBJ1-3; D possibly corresponds to TRBD1 (5 bases). The V and J ends lost 4 bases and 0 bases respectively, with 17 bases between them. Germline V lookup: CDR1 SGHNT, CDR2 YYREEE (reference sequence). This CDR3 spans 17 amino acids. The DNA for the CDR3 is TGTGCCAGCAGCAAGAAAAGAACAGGTGACTCTGGAAACACCATATATTTT. It yields the protein CASSKKRTGDSGNTIYF.

The chain uses TRBV11-2 and TRBJ2-5, with 11 positions matching TRBD2. This CDR3 is built from 15 residues. J lost 2 bases, V lost 3 bases, and 2 bases had no gene match. Germline CDR1 and CDR2: SGHAT and FQNNGV. The CDR3 nucleotides read TGTGCCAGCAGCTTTAGCGGGGGGGGACAAGAGACCCAGTACTTC. Translating it yields CASSFSGGGQETQYF.

The V gene is TRBV7-2, the J gene TRBJ1-2, with D unclear. Trimming stripped 3 bases from V and 4 bases from J, with 15 bases between. Per germline, CDR1 SGHTA and CDR2 FQGNSA. The CDR3 has 15 residues. DNA of the CDR3: TGTGCCAGCAGCTTGACTTTTGCGTCTTCCTATGGCTACACCTTC. Protein product: CASSLTFASSYGYTF. The full variable domain, in which reference TRBV7-2 and TRBJ1-2 provide the parts outside the CDR3, is GAGVSQSPSNKVTEKGKDVELRCDPISGHTALYWYRQSLGQGLEFLIYFQGNSAPDKSGLPSDRFSAERTGGSVSTLTIQRTQQEDSAVYLCASSLTFASSYGYTFGSGTRLTVV.

This clone was observed a few times. This sequence joins TRBV5-4 and TRBJ2-7; 9 nucleotides align to TRBD1. Germline assignment: CDR1 SGHNT and CDR2 YYREEE (reference sequence). CDR3 length: 15 residues. The V segment lost 2 bases and the J segment 4 bases; nucleotides outside the gene matches: 7. CDR3 loop: CASSFAGTGIYEQYF. The CDR3 nucleotides read TGTGCCAGCAGCTTCGCCGGGACAGGGATATACGAGCAGTACTTC.

This chain links TRBV6-2 or TRBV6-3 with TRBJ2-7; unclear D gene. V gave up 0 bases and J gave up 4 bases, with 16 bases separating them. The CDR3 has 16 amino acids. The germline V gene has CDR1 MNHEY and CDR2 SVGEGT. CDR3 nucleotides: TGTGCCAGCAGTTACTCTCGGCGGCAGCCACCGTACGAGCAGTACTTC. It codes for CASSYSRRQPPYEQYF.

The gene calls are TRBV11-2 and TRBJ1-1; no reliable D call. Germline-derived CDR1 and CDR2 are SGHAT and FQNNGV. V shed 0 bases and J shed 3 bases, with 14 bases lying between them. CDR3 length equals 16 residues. The CDR3 sequence is CASSLDPGGRDTEAFF. CDR3 DNA sequence: TGTGCCAGCAGCTTAGATCCGGGAGGGAGGGACACTGAAGCTTTCTTT.